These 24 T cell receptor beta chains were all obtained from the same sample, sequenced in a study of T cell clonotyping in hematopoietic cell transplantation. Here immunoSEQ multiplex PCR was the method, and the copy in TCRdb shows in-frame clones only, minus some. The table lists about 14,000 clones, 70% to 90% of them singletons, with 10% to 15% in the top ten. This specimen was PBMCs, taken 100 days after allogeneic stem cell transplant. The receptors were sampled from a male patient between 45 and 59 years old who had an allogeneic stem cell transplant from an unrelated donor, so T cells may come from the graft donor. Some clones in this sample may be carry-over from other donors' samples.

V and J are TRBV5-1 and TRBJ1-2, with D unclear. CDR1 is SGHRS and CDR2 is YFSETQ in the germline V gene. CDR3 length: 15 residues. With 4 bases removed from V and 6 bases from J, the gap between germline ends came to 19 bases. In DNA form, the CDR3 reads TGCGCCAGCAGCCCCCAGGCCGCCGGGATGGATGGCTACACCTTC. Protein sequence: CASSPQAAGMDGYTF. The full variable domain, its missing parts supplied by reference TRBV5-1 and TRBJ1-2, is KAGVTQTPRYLIKTRGQQVTLSCSPISGHRSVSWYQQTPGQGLQFLFEYFSETQRNKGNFPGRFSGRQFSNSRSEMNVSTLELGDSALYLCASSPQAAGMDGYTFGSGTRLTVV.

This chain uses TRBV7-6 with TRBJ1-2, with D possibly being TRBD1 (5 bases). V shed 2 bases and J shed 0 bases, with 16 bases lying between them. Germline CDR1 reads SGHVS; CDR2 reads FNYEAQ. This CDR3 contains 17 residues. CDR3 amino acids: CASSLISGAEANYGYTF. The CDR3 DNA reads TGTGCCAGCAGCTTAATTAGCGGGGCAGAAGCTAACTATGGCTACACCTTC.

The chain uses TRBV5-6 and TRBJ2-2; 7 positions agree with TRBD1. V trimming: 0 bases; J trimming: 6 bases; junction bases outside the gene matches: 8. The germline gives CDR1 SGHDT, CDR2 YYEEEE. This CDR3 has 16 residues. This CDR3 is CASSLEQGIYPGELFF. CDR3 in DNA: TGTGCCAGCAGCTTGGAACAGGGGATCTATCCCGGGGAGCTGTTTTTT.

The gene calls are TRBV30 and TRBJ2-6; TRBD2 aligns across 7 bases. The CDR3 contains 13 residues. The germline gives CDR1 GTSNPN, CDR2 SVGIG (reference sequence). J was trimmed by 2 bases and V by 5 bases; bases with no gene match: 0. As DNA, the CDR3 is TGTGCCTGGGCGGGGGCTGGGGCCAACGTCCTGACTTTC. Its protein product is CAWAGAGANVLTF.

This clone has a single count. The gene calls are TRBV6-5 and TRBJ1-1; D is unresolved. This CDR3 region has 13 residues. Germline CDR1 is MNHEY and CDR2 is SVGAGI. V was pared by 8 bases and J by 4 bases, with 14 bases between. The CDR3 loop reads CASSLELSTEAFF. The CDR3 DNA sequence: TGTGCCAGCTCCCTGGAGCTGAGCACTGAAGCTTTCTTT.

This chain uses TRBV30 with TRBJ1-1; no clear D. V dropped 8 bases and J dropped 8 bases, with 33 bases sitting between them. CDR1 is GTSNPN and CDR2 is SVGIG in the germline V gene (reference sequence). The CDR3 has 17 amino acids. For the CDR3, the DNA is TGTGCCGGTGTACCAGGACTTGAAGGTGTTGCTCAAGCCGAAGCTTTCTTT. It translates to CAGVPGLEGVAQAEAFF.

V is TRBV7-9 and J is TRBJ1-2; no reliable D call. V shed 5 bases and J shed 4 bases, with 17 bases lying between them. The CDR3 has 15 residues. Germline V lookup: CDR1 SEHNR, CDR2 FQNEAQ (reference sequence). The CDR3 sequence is CASSDDRQVRYGYTF. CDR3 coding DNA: TGTGCCAGCAGCGACGACCGGCAGGTTCGCTATGGCTACACCTTC.

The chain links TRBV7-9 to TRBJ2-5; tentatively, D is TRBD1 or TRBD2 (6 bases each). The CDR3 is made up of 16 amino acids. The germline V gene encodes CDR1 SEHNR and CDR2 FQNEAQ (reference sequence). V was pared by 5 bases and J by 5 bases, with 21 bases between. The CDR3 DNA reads TGTGCCAGCAGCCGGGGGCTAGCAGGGGTCTCGGAGACCCAGTACTTC. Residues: CASSRGLAGVSETQYF.

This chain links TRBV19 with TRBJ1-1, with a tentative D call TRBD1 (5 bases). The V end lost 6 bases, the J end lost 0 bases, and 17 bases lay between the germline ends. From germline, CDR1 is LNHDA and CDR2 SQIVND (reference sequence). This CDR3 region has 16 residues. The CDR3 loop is CASRNIDSHMNTEAFF. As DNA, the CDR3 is TGTGCCAGTAGAAACATAGACAGCCACATGAACACTGAAGCTTTCTTT.

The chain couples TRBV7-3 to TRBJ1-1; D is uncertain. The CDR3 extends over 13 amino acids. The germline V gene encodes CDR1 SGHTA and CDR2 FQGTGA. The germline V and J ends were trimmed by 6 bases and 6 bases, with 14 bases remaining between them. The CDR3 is CASSQTPGSEAFF. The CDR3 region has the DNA TGTGCCAGCAGTCAAACCCCTGGGTCTGAAGCTTTCTTT. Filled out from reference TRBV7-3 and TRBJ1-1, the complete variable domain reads GAGVSQTPSNKVTEKGKYVELRCDPISGHTALYWYRQSLGQGPEFLIYFQGTGAADDSGLPNDRFFAVRPEGSVSTLKIQRTERGDSAVYLCASSQTPGSEAFFGQGTRLTVV.

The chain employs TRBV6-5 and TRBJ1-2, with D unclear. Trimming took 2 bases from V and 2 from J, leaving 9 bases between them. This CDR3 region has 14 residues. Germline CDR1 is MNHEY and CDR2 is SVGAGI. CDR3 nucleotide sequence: TGTGCCAGCAGTTACCTCGCCGGGAACTATGGCTACACCTTC. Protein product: CASSYLAGNYGYTF.

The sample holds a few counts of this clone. The CDR3 nucleotides read TGTGCCTGGAGTAGACAGACGGATGGCTACACCTTC. This encodes CAWSRQTDGYTF. This chain links TRBV30 with TRBJ1-2, with a weak D call TRBD1 (5 bases). The CDR3 is made up of 12 amino acids. Trimming took off 2 bases at V and 6 bases at J, with 10 bases between the two ends. CDR1 and CDR2 (germline): GTSNPN, SVGIG (reference sequence).

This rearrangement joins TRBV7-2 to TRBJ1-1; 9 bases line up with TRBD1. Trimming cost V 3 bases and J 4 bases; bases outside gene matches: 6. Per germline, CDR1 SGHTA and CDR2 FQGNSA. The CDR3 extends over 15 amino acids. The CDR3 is CASSFLQGAGTEAFF. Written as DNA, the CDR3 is TGTGCCAGCAGCTTTTTACAGGGGGCGGGCACTGAAGCTTTCTTT.

The chain's CDR3 is CASSPLVAVYNSPLHF. CDR3 sequence (DNA): TGTGCCAGCAGCCCGTTGGTGGCAGTCTATAATTCACCCCTCCACTTT. J is TRBJ1-6 and V is TRBV11-2; the D is unclear. CDR3 size: 16 residues. Germline loops: CDR1 SGHAT, CDR2 FQNNGV. Trimming pared 5 bases from V and 3 bases from J, leaving 14 bases between.

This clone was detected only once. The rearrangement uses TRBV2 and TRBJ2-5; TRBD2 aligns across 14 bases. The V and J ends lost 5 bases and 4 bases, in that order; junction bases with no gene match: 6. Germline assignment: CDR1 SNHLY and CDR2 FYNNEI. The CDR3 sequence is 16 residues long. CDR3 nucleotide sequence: TGTGCCAGCAGTAAAATGACTAGCGGGGGGGGAGAGACCCAGTACTTC. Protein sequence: CASSKMTSGGGETQYF.

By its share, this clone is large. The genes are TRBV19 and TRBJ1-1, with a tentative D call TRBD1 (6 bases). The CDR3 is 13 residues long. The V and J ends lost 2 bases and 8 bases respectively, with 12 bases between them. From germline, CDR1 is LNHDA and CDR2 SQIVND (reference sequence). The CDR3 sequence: CASSIIFGQEAFF. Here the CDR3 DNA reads TGTGCCAGTAGTATAATATTCGGACAGGAAGCTTTCTTT.

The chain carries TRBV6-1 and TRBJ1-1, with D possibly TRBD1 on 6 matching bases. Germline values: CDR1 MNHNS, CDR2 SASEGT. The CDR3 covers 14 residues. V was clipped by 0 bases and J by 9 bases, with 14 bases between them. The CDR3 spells CASSEAGAPTKAFF. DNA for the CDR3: TGTGCCAGCAGTGAAGCGGGGGCGCCCACCAAAGCTTTCTTT.

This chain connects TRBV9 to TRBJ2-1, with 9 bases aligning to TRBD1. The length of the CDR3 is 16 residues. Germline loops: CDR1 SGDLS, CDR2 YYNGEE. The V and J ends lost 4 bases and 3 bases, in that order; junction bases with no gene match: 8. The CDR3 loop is CASSLGTGKVYNEQFF. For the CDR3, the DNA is TGTGCCAGCAGCCTCGGGACAGGGAAGGTCTACAATGAGCAGTTCTTC.

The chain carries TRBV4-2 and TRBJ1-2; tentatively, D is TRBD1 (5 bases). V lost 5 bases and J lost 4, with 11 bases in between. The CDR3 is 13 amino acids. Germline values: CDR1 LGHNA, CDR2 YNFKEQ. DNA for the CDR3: TGTGCCAGCAGCGGAGCAGGGCCCTATGGCTACACCTTC. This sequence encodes CASSGAGPYGYTF.

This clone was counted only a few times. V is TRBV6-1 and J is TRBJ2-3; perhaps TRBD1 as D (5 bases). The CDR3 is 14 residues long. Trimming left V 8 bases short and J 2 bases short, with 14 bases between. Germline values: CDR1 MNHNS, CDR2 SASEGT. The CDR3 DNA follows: TGTGCCAGCGTCGTGACAGCCTCCACAGATACGCAGTATTTT. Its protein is CASVVTASTDTQYF.

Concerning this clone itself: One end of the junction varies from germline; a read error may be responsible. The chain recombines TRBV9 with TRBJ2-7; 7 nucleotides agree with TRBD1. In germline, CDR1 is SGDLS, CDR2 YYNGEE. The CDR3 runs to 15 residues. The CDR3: CASSVEGAASHEQYF. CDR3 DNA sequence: TGTGCCAGCAGCGTTGAGGGGGCGGCCTCCCACGAGCAGTACTTC.

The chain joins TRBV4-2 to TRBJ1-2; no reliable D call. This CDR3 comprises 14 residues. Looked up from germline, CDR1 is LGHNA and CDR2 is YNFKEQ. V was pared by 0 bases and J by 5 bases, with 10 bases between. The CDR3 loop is CASSQDGRTYGYTF. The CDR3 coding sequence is TGTGCCAGCAGCCAAGATGGGAGGACTTATGGCTACACCTTC.

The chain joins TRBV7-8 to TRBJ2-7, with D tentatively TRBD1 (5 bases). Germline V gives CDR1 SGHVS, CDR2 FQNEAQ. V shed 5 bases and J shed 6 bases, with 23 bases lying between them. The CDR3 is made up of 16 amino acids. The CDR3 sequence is CASSPLVGRAGVEQYF. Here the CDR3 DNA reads TGTGCCAGCAGCCCCCTGGTGGGCAGGGCTGGGGTCGAGCAGTACTTC.

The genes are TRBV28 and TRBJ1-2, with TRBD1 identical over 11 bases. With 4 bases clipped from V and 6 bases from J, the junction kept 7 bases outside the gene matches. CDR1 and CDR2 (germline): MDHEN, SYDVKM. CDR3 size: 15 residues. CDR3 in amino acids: CASSSGQGAPDGYTF. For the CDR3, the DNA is TGTGCCAGCAGTTCCGGACAGGGGGCGCCGGATGGCTACACCTTC.